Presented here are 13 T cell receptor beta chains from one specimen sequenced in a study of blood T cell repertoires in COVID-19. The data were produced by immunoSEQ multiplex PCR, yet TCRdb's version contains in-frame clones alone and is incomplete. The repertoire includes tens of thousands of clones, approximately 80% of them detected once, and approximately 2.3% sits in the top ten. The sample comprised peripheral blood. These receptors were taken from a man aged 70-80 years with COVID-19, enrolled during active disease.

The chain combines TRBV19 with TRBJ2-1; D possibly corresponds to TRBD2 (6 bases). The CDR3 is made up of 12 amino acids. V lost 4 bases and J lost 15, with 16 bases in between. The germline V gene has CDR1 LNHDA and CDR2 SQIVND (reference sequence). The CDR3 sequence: CASSKILGEAFF. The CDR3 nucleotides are TGTGCCAGTAGTAAAATACTGGGGGAGGCGTTCTTC.

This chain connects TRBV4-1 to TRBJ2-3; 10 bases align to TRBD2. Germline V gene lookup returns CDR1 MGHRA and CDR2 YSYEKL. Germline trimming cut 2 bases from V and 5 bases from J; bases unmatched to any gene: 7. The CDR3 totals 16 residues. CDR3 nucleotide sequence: TGCGCCAGCAGCCAAATGGGGCTAGCGGGAGAAGATACGCAGTATTTT. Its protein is CASSQMGLAGEDTQYF.

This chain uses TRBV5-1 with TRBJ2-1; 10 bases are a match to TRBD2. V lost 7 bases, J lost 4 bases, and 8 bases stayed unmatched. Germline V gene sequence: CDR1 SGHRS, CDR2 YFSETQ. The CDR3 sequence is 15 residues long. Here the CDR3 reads CASSTSGILYNEQFF. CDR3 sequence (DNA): TGCGCCAGCTCAACTAGCGGGATATTGTACAATGAGCAGTTCTTC.

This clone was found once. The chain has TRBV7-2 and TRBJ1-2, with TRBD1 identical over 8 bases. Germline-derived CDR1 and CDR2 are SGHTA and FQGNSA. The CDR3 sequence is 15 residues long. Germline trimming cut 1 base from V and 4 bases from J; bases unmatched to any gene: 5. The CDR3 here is CASSLETGGIYGYTF. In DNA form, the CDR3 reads TGTGCCAGCAGCTTAGAAACAGGGGGGATCTATGGCTACACCTTC. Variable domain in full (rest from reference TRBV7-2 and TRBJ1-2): GAGVSQSPSNKVTEKGKDVELRCDPISGHTALYWYRQSLGQGLEFLIYFQGNSAPDKSGLPSDRFSAERTGGSVSTLTIQRTQQEDSAVYLCASSLETGGIYGYTFGSGTRLTVV.

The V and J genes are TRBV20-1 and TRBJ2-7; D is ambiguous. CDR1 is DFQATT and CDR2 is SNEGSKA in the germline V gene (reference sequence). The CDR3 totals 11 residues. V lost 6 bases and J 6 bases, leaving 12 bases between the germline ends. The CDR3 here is CSAAPVTEQYF. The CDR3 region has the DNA TGCAGTGCCGCCCCGGTTACCGAGCAGTACTTC.

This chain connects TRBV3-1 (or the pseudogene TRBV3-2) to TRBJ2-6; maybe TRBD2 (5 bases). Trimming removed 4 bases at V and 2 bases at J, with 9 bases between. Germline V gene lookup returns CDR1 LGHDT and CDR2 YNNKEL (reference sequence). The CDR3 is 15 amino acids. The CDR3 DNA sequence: TGTGCCAGCAGCCTCACGGGGACTGGGGCCAACGTCCTGACTTTC. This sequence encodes CASSLTGTGANVLTF.

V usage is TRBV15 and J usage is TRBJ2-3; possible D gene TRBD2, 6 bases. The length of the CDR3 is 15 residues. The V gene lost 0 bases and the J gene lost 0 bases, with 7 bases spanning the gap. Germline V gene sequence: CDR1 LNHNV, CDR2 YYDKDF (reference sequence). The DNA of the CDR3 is TGTGCCACCAGCAGAGATGGAGGGAGCACAGATACGCAGTATTTT. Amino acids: CATSRDGGSTDTQYF.

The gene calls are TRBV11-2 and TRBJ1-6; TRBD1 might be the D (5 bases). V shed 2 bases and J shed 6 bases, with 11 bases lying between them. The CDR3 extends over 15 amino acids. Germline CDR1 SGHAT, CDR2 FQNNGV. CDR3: CASSLTGLTNSPLHF. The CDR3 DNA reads TGTGCCAGCAGCTTAACGGGACTTACTAATTCACCCCTCCACTTT.

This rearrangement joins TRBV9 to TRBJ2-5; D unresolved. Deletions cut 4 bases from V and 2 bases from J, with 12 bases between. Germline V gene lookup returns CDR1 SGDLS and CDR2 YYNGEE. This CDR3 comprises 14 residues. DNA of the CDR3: TGTGCCAGCAGCCCATTCTCGGAGCAAGAGACCCAGTACTTC. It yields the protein CASSPFSEQETQYF.

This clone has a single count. In DNA form, the CDR3 reads TGTGCCAGCAGTGAAGTGGGTAGCGGGAGCACAGATACGCAGTATTTT. It specifies CASSEVGSGSTDTQYF. The J gene is TRBJ2-3, the V gene TRBV6-1, with 7 bases matching TRBD2. V dropped 1 base and J dropped 0; count of bases not matched to a gene: 4. Germline CDR1 and CDR2: MNHNS and SASEGT. The CDR3 is made up of 16 amino acids.

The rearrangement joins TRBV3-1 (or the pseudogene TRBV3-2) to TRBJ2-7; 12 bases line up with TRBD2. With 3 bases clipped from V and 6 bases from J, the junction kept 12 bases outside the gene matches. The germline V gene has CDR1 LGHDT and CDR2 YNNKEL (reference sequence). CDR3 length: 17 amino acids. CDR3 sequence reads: CASSQGLSTSGSREQYF. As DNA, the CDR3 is TGTGCCAGCAGCCAGGGCTTATCGACTAGCGGGAGTCGCGAGCAGTACTTC.

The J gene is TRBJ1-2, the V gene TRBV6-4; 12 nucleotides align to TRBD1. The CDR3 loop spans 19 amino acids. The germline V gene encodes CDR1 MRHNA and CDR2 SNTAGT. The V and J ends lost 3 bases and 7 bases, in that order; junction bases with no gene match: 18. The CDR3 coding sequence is TGTGCCAGCAGTGAAATACGGTTGGTAAGGGACAGGGGGCGGGTTGGCTACACCTTC. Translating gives CASSEIRLVRDRGRVGYTF.

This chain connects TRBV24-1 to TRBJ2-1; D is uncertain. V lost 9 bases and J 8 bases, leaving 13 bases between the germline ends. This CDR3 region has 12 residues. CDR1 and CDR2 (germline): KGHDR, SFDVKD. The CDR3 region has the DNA TGTGCCACCCGCGGCGACTGGGATGAGCAGTTCTTC. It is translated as CATRGDWDEQFF.